The 30 T cell receptor beta chains listed next were all sequenced from one sample in a study of T-cell memory formation after mild COVID-19. TCRdb re-analysed the 5' RACE reads in MiXCR, keeping a single row per CDR3 protein. The sample carries 120,000 or so distinct CDR3 sequences, about 5.9% recorded once. Sequencing was carried out using PBMCs or a T cell subset sorted from them (not recorded which). These receptor sequences come from an adult woman who had mild COVID-19 (a few samples of this study predate the infection). Cell type and time point are not known.

This clonotype has ten or more counts. V gene TRBV12-3 or TRBV12-4 combines with J gene TRBJ1-6, with D hard to call. The CDR3 has 12 amino acids. V lost 5 bases to trimming and J lost 14 bases, with 13 bases between them. The CDR3 protein is CASSPRLRSLHF. The CDR3 DNA is TGTGCCAGCAGTCCCCGCTTGAGGTCCCTCCACTTT.

This clonotype has a count of ten or more. The chain is built from TRBV29-1 and TRBJ2-7, with D perhaps assigned TRBD1 or TRBD2 (5 bases each). Germline V gives CDR1 SQVTM, CDR2 ANQGSEA. The CDR3 loop spans 14 amino acids. With 7 bases removed from V and 3 bases from J, the gap between germline ends came to 19 bases. For the CDR3, the DNA is TGCAGCGCCGAAAGGGGACCTCCTTACTACGAGCAGTACTTC. Amino acids: CSAERGPPYYEQYF.

The rearrangement uses TRBV20-1 and TRBJ2-7; D is perhaps TRBD1 (5 bases). Looked up from germline, CDR1 is DFQATT and CDR2 is SNEGSKA (reference sequence). This CDR3 is 15 amino acids long. Deletions cut 1 base from V and 2 bases from J, with 15 bases between. The CDR3 region has the DNA TGCAGTGCTAGAGTGGGAAATAGGGGAACCTACGAGCAGTACTTC. Its protein is CSARVGNRGTYEQYF.

The V gene is TRBV5-1, the J gene TRBJ2-5; 11 positions match TRBD2. The CDR3 has 16 amino acids. Germline V gene sequence: CDR1 SGHRS, CDR2 YFSETQ. The trim removed 2 bases at V and 5 bases at J, leaving 8 bases unmatched. This CDR3 is CASSFPHGTSGETQYF. CDR3 in DNA: TGCGCCAGCAGCTTCCCACACGGGACTAGCGGTGAGACCCAGTACTTC.

This clonotype was observed a few times. This chain connects TRBV12-3 or TRBV12-4 to TRBJ2-5; D gene uncertain. CDR3 length equals 14 residues. Trimming shortened V by 4 bases and J by 1 base, and 10 bases separated the two germline ends. The CDR3 DNA reads as TGTGCCAGCAGTTCAAAGGTGTCCCAAGAGACCCAGTACTTC. The encoded protein is CASSSKVSQETQYF.

This clonotype was seen only a few times. The V gene is TRBV4-3, the J gene TRBJ2-5; D might be TRBD2 (5 bases). Germline V gene lookup returns CDR1 LGHNA and CDR2 YSLEER. CDR3 size: 15 residues. V lost 4 bases and J lost 3, with 15 bases in between. DNA of the CDR3: TGCGCCAGCAGCCGGACGCGATGGAGGAAAGAGACCCAGTACTTC. It encodes CASSRTRWRKETQYF.

This clonotype was seen many times. CDR3 protein: CSVMASPGTEAFF. The CDR3 DNA reads as TGCAGCGTGATGGCCTCCCCGGGGACTGAAGCTTTCTTT. V gene TRBV29-1 combines with J gene TRBJ1-1; D gene ambiguous. Germline V gives CDR1 SQVTM, CDR2 ANQGSEA. Trimming removed 6 bases from V and 5 bases from J, with 16 bases in between. The CDR3 is 13 amino acids.

This clonotype was seen a few times. This rearrangement joins TRBV4-2 to TRBJ2-5, with D perhaps matching TRBD2 (6 bases). The length of the CDR3 is 15 residues. Germline V gives CDR1 LGHNA, CDR2 YNFKEQ. V was shortened by 2 bases and J by 2 bases, with 12 bases between the two germline ends. The CDR3 is CASSQTRGGQETQYF. The CDR3 bases are TGTGCCAGCAGCCAAACGCGGGGTGGGCAAGAGACCCAGTACTTC.

The J gene is TRBJ1-2, the V gene TRBV27, with a possible D match to TRBD1 (5 bases). V lost 6 bases and J 4 bases, leaving 15 bases between the germline ends. This CDR3 contains 14 residues. In germline, CDR1 is MNHEY, CDR2 SMNVEV (reference sequence). The CDR3 DNA reads TGTGCCAGCAGGGGGTTTCAGGGTTCCTATGGCTACACCTTC. The encoded protein is CASRGFQGSYGYTF.

This clonotype has only a few counts. The CDR3 sequence is CASRKRGTGWADTQYF. The CDR3 DNA is TGTGCCAGCAGGAAAAGGGGGACAGGGTGGGCAGATACGCAGTATTTT. V usage is TRBV6-1 and J usage is TRBJ2-3, with 9 bases fitting TRBD1. The CDR3 has 16 amino acids. V lost 6 bases and J lost 4; bases outside the gene matches: 11. The germline CDR1 and CDR2 sequences are MNHNS and SASEGT.

The gene calls are TRBV3-1 and TRBJ2-5, with D possibly TRBD2 on 6 matching bases. V was pared by 4 bases and J by 0 bases, with 12 bases between. CDR3 length equals 15 residues. Germline CDR1 reads LGHDT; CDR2 reads YNNKEL (reference sequence). The chain's CDR3 is CASSRAPGDQETQYF. The DNA of the CDR3 is TGTGCCAGCAGCCGCGCCCCGGGGGACCAAGAGACCCAGTACTTC.

This clonotype has at least ten counts. This rearrangement joins TRBV7-2 to TRBJ2-2, with no clear D. V lost 3 bases and J 3 bases, leaving 8 bases between the germline ends. The V gene's germline CDR1 is SGHTA and CDR2 FQGNSA. The CDR3 extends over 14 amino acids. CDR3 sequence reads: CASSFIDHTGELFF. The CDR3 DNA is TGTGCCAGCAGCTTTATCGACCACACCGGGGAGCTGTTTTTT.

A few counts support this clonotype. This chain connects TRBV12-3 or TRBV12-4 to TRBJ1-5, with D possibly TRBD1 on 6 matching bases. Trimming shortened V by 2 bases and J by 15 bases, and 17 bases separated the two germline ends. This CDR3 has 13 amino acids. The CDR3 loop is CASSLKGTQQGHF. CDR3 bases: TGTGCCAGCAGTTTAAAGGGGACACAGCAGGGGCATTTT.

This chain connects TRBV7-6 to TRBJ2-5, with TRBD1 identical over 9 bases. CDR1 and CDR2 (germline): SGHVS, FNYEAQ. The CDR3 contains 15 residues. J gave up 5 bases and V 5 bases, and 9 bases lay outside the gene matches. The CDR3 DNA reads TGTGCCAGCAGCACCCGGGACAGGGCGTCCGAGACCCAGTACTTC. Amino acids: CASSTRDRASETQYF.

This clonotype turned up a few times. The chain is built from TRBV12-3 or TRBV12-4 and TRBJ2-1; 8 bases are a match to TRBD2. Trimming at V came to 3 bases and at J to 5 bases, leaving 6 bases not matched to a gene. The CDR3 is 15 amino acids. DNA for the CDR3: TGTGCCAGCAGTTTCGGAGCGGGAGAGAACAATGAGCAGTTCTTC. It encodes CASSFGAGENNEQFF.

This clonotype showed up just a few times. The J gene is TRBJ2-3, the V gene TRBV9, with 12 bases that match TRBD2. V trimming: 0 bases; J trimming: 2 bases; junction bases outside the gene matches: 1. The CDR3 contains 16 residues. Germline lookup yields CDR1 SGDLS and CDR2 YYNGEE. CDR3 nucleotide sequence: TGTGCCAGCAGCGTAGGGACTAGCGGGACCACAGATACGCAGTATTTT. It specifies CASSVGTSGTTDTQYF.

The chain has TRBV7-4 and TRBJ2-1, with TRBD2 matching 7 bases. The CDR3 runs to 16 residues. The junction had 7 bases not matched to a gene; V was cut back by 2 bases and J by 3 bases. Germline CDR1 and CDR2: SGHVT and SQSDAQ. Here the CDR3 reads CASSLLALADYNEQFF. The CDR3, as DNA: TGTGCCAGCAGCTTATTGGCGCTAGCGGACTACAATGAGCAGTTCTTC.

This clonotype was found many times. CDR3 loop: CASSLSSRGAQDTQYF. The CDR3 DNA reads as TGTGCCAGCAGCTTGTCATCGCGCGGAGCACAAGATACGCAGTATTTT. The V call is TRBV5-5, the J call TRBJ2-3; D gene unclear. CDR1 and CDR2 from the germline V gene are SGHKS and YYEKEE (reference sequence). V was cut by 1 base and J by 5 bases, with 17 bases left in between. The CDR3 consists of 16 residues.

V usage is TRBV12-3 or TRBV12-4 and J usage is TRBJ1-1; weak D call: TRBD1 (5 bases). CDR3 length: 14 residues. The V end lost 7 bases, the J end lost 3 bases, and 15 bases lay between the germline ends. The CDR3 bases are TGTGCCAGCACTCCGAGGAGAGGGGACACTGAAGCTTTCTTT. Amino acids: CASTPRRGDTEAFF.

The V and J genes are TRBV12-3 or TRBV12-4 and TRBJ1-5; D is undetermined. This CDR3 has 15 residues. The V gene lost 3 bases and the J gene lost 2 bases, with 11 bases spanning the gap. In nucleotides, the CDR3 is TGTGCCAGCAGTTTTGAGGGAATAGGCAATCAGCCCCAGCATTTT. This sequence encodes CASSFEGIGNQPQHF.

This clonotype was seen a handful of times. The gene calls are TRBV20-1 and TRBJ1-1; maybe TRBD1 (5 bases). Trimming cost V 6 bases and J 5 bases, with 25 bases left between them. The CDR3 runs to 16 residues. Germline V CDR1 and CDR2: DFQATT, SNEGSKA (reference sequence). Written as DNA, the CDR3 is TGCAGTGCAAAGAAGAGAGAAGGTTGGGGGGATACTGAAGCTTTCTTT. It is translated as CSAKKREGWGDTEAFF.

This clonotype was seen ten or more times. This chain uses TRBV12-3 or TRBV12-4 with TRBJ2-3; D not resolved. V lost 3 bases and J 4 bases, leaving 8 bases between the germline ends. The CDR3 spans 13 residues. The CDR3 region is CASSFRRADTQYF. The CDR3 DNA is TGTGCCAGCAGTTTTAGGCGCGCAGATACGCAGTATTTT.

This clonotype was seen repeatedly, ten times or more. V usage is TRBV4-2 and J usage is TRBJ2-5; 10 bases align to TRBD1. The CDR3 contains 18 residues. Germline CDR1 LGHNA, CDR2 YNFKEQ. The J segment lost 5 bases and the V segment lost 2 bases, leaving 14 bases of the junction unmatched. For the CDR3, the DNA is TGTGCCAGCAGCCAATTCCCCACCGGGACAGGGGTAGGGGAGACCCAGTACTTC. Amino acid sequence: CASSQFPTGTGVGETQYF.

This clonotype was seen a handful of times. The chain has TRBV5-1 and TRBJ2-1; D is undetermined. Germline loops: CDR1 SGHRS, CDR2 YFSETQ. V was clipped by 4 bases and J by 5 bases, with 13 bases between them. The CDR3 is made up of 14 amino acids. The CDR3 DNA follows: TGCGCCAGCAGCGCCCGGGTCTTCGACAATGAGCAGTTCTTC. Protein sequence: CASSARVFDNEQFF.

The rearrangement links TRBV9 to TRBJ2-5, with D tentatively TRBD2 (6 bases). Germline CDR1 and CDR2: SGDLS and YYNGEE. V was cut by 3 bases and J by 2 bases, with 11 bases left in between. The CDR3 has 14 residues. The CDR3 spells CASSERLGQETQYF. CDR3 in DNA: TGTGCCAGCAGCGAACGACTAGGACAAGAGACCCAGTACTTC.

This clonotype was found many times. The chain carries TRBV5-1 and TRBJ1-2; possible D gene TRBD1, 5 bases. V dropped 4 bases and J dropped 6 bases, with 19 bases sitting between them. The CDR3 runs 15 residues. CDR1 SGHRS and CDR2 YFSETQ come from the germline V gene. CDR3 sequence reads: CASSALGGTGDGYTF. CDR3 coding DNA: TGCGCCAGCAGCGCCCTGGGGGGGACGGGTGATGGCTACACCTTC.

This clonotype was seen ten or more times. The rearrangement links TRBV20-1 to TRBJ2-5; D could derive from TRBD1 or TRBD2 (5 bases each). Trimming left V 6 bases short and J 7 bases short, with 21 bases between. The germline V gene encodes CDR1 DFQATT and CDR2 SNEGSKA (reference sequence). The CDR3 is 14 residues long. CDR3 DNA sequence: TGCAGTGCGGACCGGGACCGGTCAAGCGGGACCCAGTACTTC. Residues: CSADRDRSSGTQYF.

This clonotype was observed a few times. V gene TRBV7-3 combines with J gene TRBJ2-6; 8 bases are shared with TRBD1. Germline CDR1 is SGHTA and CDR2 is FQGTGA. Trimming removed 1 base from V and 0 bases from J; junction bases left unmatched: 8. The CDR3 is 19 amino acids. CDR3 DNA sequence: TGTGCCAGCAGCTTAATTTACGGACAGGGCATCTCTGGGGCCAACGTCCTGACTTTC. Protein: CASSLIYGQGISGANVLTF.

This sequence joins TRBV29-1 and TRBJ2-1; no clear D. With 4 bases removed from V and 3 bases from J, the gap between germline ends came to 4 bases. Germline CDR1 reads SQVTM; CDR2 reads ANQGSEA. The CDR3 spans 11 residues. The CDR3 DNA sequence: TGCAGCGTTGCGAGCTACAATGAGCAGTTCTTC. This translates into CSVASYNEQFF.

A few counts support this clonotype. The chain joins TRBV24-1 to TRBJ2-1, with TRBD1 matching over 7 bases. The junction had 10 bases not matched to a gene; V was cut back by 4 bases and J by 5 bases. The CDR3 extends over 16 amino acids. Germline loops: CDR1 KGHDR, CDR2 SFDVKD. Here the CDR3 DNA reads TGTGCCACCAGTGACCTGACAGGGCCTAATCACAATGAGCAGTTCTTC. Protein product: CATSDLTGPNHNEQFF.